A single sample is the source of the 26 T cell receptor beta chains below, sequenced in a study of preoperative IRX-2 immunotherapy in early breast cancer. Treatment: preoperative locoregional IRX-2 cytokine immunotherapy. Sequencing was performed with immunoSEQ multiplex PCR; in TCRdb, only in-frame clones are kept and a portion is missing. The sample consists of 20,000 to 30,000 clones, around 80% of them appearing once. Source: lymph node tissue, taken after IRX-2 immunotherapy. The source is a human donor with breast cancer.

The chain links TRBV6-8 to TRBJ2-5; 10 bases are shared with TRBD1. J lost 2 bases, V lost 5 bases, and 11 bases had no gene match. Germline V CDR1 and CDR2: MNHGY, SAAAGT. This CDR3 is built from 17 residues. CDR3 sequence reads: CASSRDRGAMPQETQYF. The CDR3 DNA follows: TGTGCCAGCAGTCGGGACAGGGGTGCCATGCCACAAGAGACCCAGTACTTC.

The chain links TRBV7-1 to TRBJ2-2; 8 nucleotides align to TRBD2. TRBV7-1 is marked as an open reading frame, function uncertain. The trim removed 4 bases at V and 7 bases at J, leaving 8 bases unmatched. This CDR3 comprises 15 residues. DNA for the CDR3: TGTGCCAGCAGCTTAGAAGCGGGAGCTATCGGGGAGCTGTTTTTT. Translated, it gives CASSLEAGAIGELFF.

The chain joins TRBV6-8 to TRBJ1-5; no clear D gene. Germline V CDR1 and CDR2: MNHGY, SAAAGT. The V end lost 4 bases, the J end lost 2 bases, and 12 bases lay between the germline ends. The CDR3 totals 15 residues. The CDR3 spells CASSSTRLGNQPQHF. The DNA for the CDR3 is TGTGCCAGCAGTTCGACTCGCCTCGGCAATCAGCCCCAGCATTTT.

The rearrangement joins TRBV6-8 to TRBJ1-2, with D unresolved. This CDR3 comprises 14 residues. Trimming left V 7 bases short and J 8 bases short, with 20 bases between. CDR1 is MNHGY, CDR2 SAAAGT, per germline. CDR3 sequence: CASTLDRRAMGYTF. As DNA, the CDR3 is TGTGCCAGCACCCTGGACCGTCGCGCCATGGGCTACACCTTC.

This sequence joins TRBV19 and TRBJ1-4; 8 bases line up with TRBD1. V was pared by 3 bases and J by 5 bases, with 8 bases of the junction left unmatched. Germline CDR1 is LNHDA and CDR2 is SQIVND (reference sequence). The CDR3 totals 16 residues. Written as DNA, the CDR3 is TGTGCCAGTAGTATTTTTCGGACAGGGAAAAATGAAAAACTGTTTTTT. Protein product: CASSIFRTGKNEKLFF.

The V and J genes are TRBV5-1 and TRBJ2-2; D not resolved. The CDR3 is 15 amino acids. Germline loops: CDR1 SGHRS, CDR2 YFSETQ. V lost 4 bases and J lost 3, with 13 bases in between. CDR3: CASSSRVGDTGELFF. The CDR3 DNA is TGCGCCAGCAGCAGTAGGGTCGGCGACACCGGGGAGCTGTTTTTT.

The genes are TRBV19 and TRBJ2-2; 7 bases match TRBD2. CDR3 length: 15 amino acids. Germline loops: CDR1 LNHDA, CDR2 SQIVND (reference sequence). V lost 4 bases, J lost 6 bases, and 8 bases stayed unmatched. CDR3 DNA: TGTGCCAGTAGTAGCCAGGGAGGGGTGGCCGGGGAGCTGTTTTTT. This encodes CASSSQGGVAGELFF.

The V call is TRBV5-1, the J call TRBJ2-5; a possible D gene is TRBD1 (6 bases). Germline values: CDR1 SGHRS, CDR2 YFSETQ. The CDR3 is 20 residues long. V was clipped by 6 bases and J by 2 bases, with 32 bases between them. The CDR3 is CASTPVRMSTGIEYQETQYF. CDR3 bases: TGCGCCAGCACCCCTGTACGGATGAGTACAGGGATCGAATATCAAGAGACCCAGTACTTC.

This clone was observed once. A read error may produce the germline difference seen at one junction end. The J gene is TRBJ2-3, the V gene TRBV7-4, with a weak D call TRBD2 (5 bases). Germline CDR1 reads SGHVT; CDR2 reads SQSDAQ. This CDR3 spans 15 amino acids. CDR3 nucleotide sequence: TGTGCCAGCAGCTTTCGGGAAGGCCCCACAAATACGCAGTATTTT. Translation: CASSFREGPTNTQYF.

The CDR3 DNA follows: TGTGCCAGCAGCTTAATGGGGGGTTGGGAGACCCAGTACTTC. Translation: CASSLMGGWETQYF. V usage is TRBV11-3 and J usage is TRBJ2-5; TRBD2 might be the D (6 bases). The V gene lost 2 bases and the J gene lost 5 bases, with 12 bases spanning the gap. The germline gives CDR1 SGHNT, CDR2 YENEEA. There are 14 residues in the CDR3.

The J gene is TRBJ2-3, the V gene TRBV25-1; tentative D call: TRBD2 (6 bases). Germline V gene data show CDR1 as MGHDK and CDR2 as SYGVNS. V shed 6 bases and J shed 6 bases, with 19 bases lying between them. The CDR3 contains 15 residues. The CDR3 loop reads CASSPPRAGTDTQYF. The CDR3 coding sequence is TGTGCCAGCAGCCCTCCTCGCGCGGGGACCGATACGCAGTATTTT.

The rearrangement uses TRBV5-1 and TRBJ2-3; 11 positions match TRBD2. Losses at the gene ends were 1 base for V and 4 bases for J; bases not matched to a gene: 2. Germline lookup yields CDR1 SGHRS and CDR2 YFSETQ. The CDR3 loop spans 15 amino acids. The CDR3 loop is CASSLTSGSADTQYF. The CDR3 bases are TGCGCCAGCAGCTTGACTAGCGGGAGCGCAGATACGCAGTATTTT.

V gene TRBV6-8 combines with J gene TRBJ2-2, with a tentative D call TRBD2 (6 bases). V was clipped by 5 bases and J by 2 bases, with 9 bases between them. The CDR3 contains 14 residues. Germline CDR1 and CDR2: MNHGY and SAAAGT. The CDR3, as DNA: TGTGCCAGCAGTAGGGACTTCAACACCGGGGAGCTGTTTTTT. It encodes CASSRDFNTGELFF.

This rearrangement joins TRBV5-1 to TRBJ1-1, with 9 bases identical to TRBD1. V dropped 0 bases and J dropped 5; count of bases not matched to a gene: 5. Germline-derived CDR1 and CDR2 are SGHRS and YFSETQ. The CDR3 contains 15 residues. The CDR3 region is CASSLAQGAGTEAFF. CDR3 DNA sequence: TGCGCCAGCAGCTTGGCACAGGGGGCAGGGACTGAAGCTTTCTTT.

In its sample, this clone was seen a few times. V and J are TRBV11-3 and TRBJ2-3; 10 bases fit TRBD2. Germline CDR1 reads SGHNT; CDR2 reads YENEEA. Trimming cost V 4 bases and J 5 bases; bases outside gene matches: 6. The CDR3 has 15 residues. The CDR3 is CASSSTLAGVDTQYF. The CDR3 DNA reads as TGTGCCAGCAGCTCGACCCTAGCGGGAGTAGATACGCAGTATTTT.

Remarks on this clone: One end of the junction is discordant with germline, which a read error may explain. The CDR3: CASTPLAGFADTRYF. The CDR3 DNA sequence: TGTGCCAGCACCCCCCTAGCGGGTTTTGCAGATACGCGGTATTTT. The chain uses TRBV6-8 and TRBJ2-3; 8 bases agree with TRBD2. The CDR3 is 15 residues long. Germline-derived CDR1 and CDR2 are MNHGY and SAAAGT.

This rearrangement joins TRBV29-1 to TRBJ2-3, with 11 bases identical to TRBD2. V lost 7 bases to trimming and J lost 5 bases; unmatched junction nucleotides: 11. CDR1 and CDR2 from the germline V gene are SQVTM and ANQGSEA. The CDR3 consists of 15 residues. CDR3 sequence: CSAAPLAGGRDTQYF. The DNA for the CDR3 is TGCAGCGCTGCACCGCTAGCGGGAGGCCGAGATACGCAGTATTTT.

V is TRBV28 and J is TRBJ2-2, with D perhaps TRBD2 (7 bases). The CDR3 has 15 residues. Per the germline V gene, CDR1 is MDHEN and CDR2 is SYDVKM. V was shortened by 9 bases and J by 0 bases, with 14 bases between the two germline ends. CDR3 in amino acids: CARGGLGANTGELFF. The CDR3 bases are TGTGCCAGGGGGGGGCTTGGTGCGAACACCGGGGAGCTGTTTTTT.

This clone is a singleton in its sample. The rearrangement joins TRBV6-8 to TRBJ2-4; D is ambiguous. This CDR3 has 14 amino acids. Germline loops: CDR1 MNHGY, CDR2 SAAAGT. Trimming took off 2 bases at V and 0 bases at J, with 5 bases between the two ends. As DNA, the CDR3 is TGTGCCAGCAGTTACGACCTAGCCAAAAACATTCAGTACTTC. It encodes CASSYDLAKNIQYF.

V usage is TRBV6-8 and J usage is TRBJ2-7, with 8 bases identical to TRBD2. This CDR3 comprises 15 residues. Per the germline V gene, CDR1 is MNHGY and CDR2 is SAAAGT. Losses at the gene ends were 10 bases for V and 3 bases for J; bases not matched to a gene: 14. The CDR3 sequence: CAIRDGTSGFYEQYF. DNA for the CDR3: TGTGCCATCCGGGATGGGACTAGTGGGTTCTACGAGCAGTACTTC.

This clone was counted only a few times. The chain has TRBV11-3 and TRBJ2-6, with 10 bases lining up with TRBD2. CDR1 SGHNT and CDR2 YENEEA come from the germline V gene. This CDR3 is built from 17 residues. Trimming cost V 4 bases and J 0 bases; bases outside gene matches: 3. CDR3 DNA sequence: TGTGCCAGCAGCTCGCTAGCGGGGGTCTCTGGGGCCAACGTCCTGACTTTC. This sequence encodes CASSSLAGVSGANVLTF.

By sample fraction, this clone is medium-sized. The V and J genes are TRBV11-3 and TRBJ2-3; TRBD2 matches 9 bases. V lost 3 bases and J lost 6; bases outside the gene matches: 7. The germline V gene has CDR1 SGHNT and CDR2 YENEEA. The CDR3 is 15 amino acids. The DNA for the CDR3 is TGTGCCAGCAGCTTGACGGCGGGAGGGCCTGATACGCAGTATTTT. This sequence encodes CASSLTAGGPDTQYF. Combining the CDR3 with reference TRBV11-3 and TRBJ2-3 gives the whole variable domain EAGVVQSPRYKIIEKKQPVAFWCNPISGHNTLYWYLQNLGQGPELLIRYENEEAVDDSQLPKDRFSAERLKGVDSTLKIQPAELGDSAVYLCASSLTAGGPDTQYFGPGTRLTVL.

The chain has TRBV19 and TRBJ1-4; possibly TRBD1 for D (5 bases). There are 16 residues in the CDR3. V was clipped by 1 base and J by 0 bases, with 9 bases between them. Germline V gene sequence: CDR1 LNHDA, CDR2 SQIVND (reference sequence). CDR3 loop: CASSIGMGPTNEKLFF. For the CDR3, the DNA is TGTGCCAGTAGTATAGGAATGGGGCCAACTAATGAAAAACTGTTTTTT. Full variable domain (missing parts from reference TRBV19 and TRBJ1-4): DGGITQSPKYLFRKEGQNVTLSCEQNLNHDAMYWYRQDPGQGLRLIYYSQIVNDFQKGDIAEGYSVSREKKESFPLTVTSAQKNPTAFYLCASSIGMGPTNEKLFFGSGTQLSVL.

The rearrangement uses TRBV28 and TRBJ2-6, with TRBD1 as a possible D gene (6 bases). The CDR3 sequence is 18 residues long. Trimming cost V 4 bases and J 1 base, with 17 bases left between them. CDR1 MDHEN and CDR2 SYDVKM come from the germline V gene. The CDR3 region has the DNA TGTGCCAGCAGTTCCTCCTGGACAGTTCGGTCTGGGGCCAACGTCCTGACTTTC. Residues: CASSSSWTVRSGANVLTF.

This clone has just a few counts. The chain has TRBV18 and TRBJ1-1; a weak D match, TRBD1 (6 bases). Germline V gene data show CDR1 as KGHSH and CDR2 as LQKENI. V lost 3 bases and J 1 base, leaving 12 bases between the germline ends. This CDR3 spans 15 amino acids. The CDR3 spells CASSPPAGANTEAFF. Here the CDR3 DNA reads TGTGCCAGCTCACCCCCAGCGGGGGCGAACACTGAAGCTTTCTTT.

To note about this clone: A junction boundary mismatches the germline segment, possibly from a read error. This CDR3 is CASSEFWDRGF. CDR3 DNA sequence: TGTGCCAGCAGTGAATTTTGGGACAGGGGCTTC. The rearrangement links TRBV6-4 to TRBJ2-7; 10 bases fit TRBD1. The CDR3 contains 11 residues. Germline CDR1 is MRHNA and CDR2 is SNTAGT.